A selection of T cell receptor beta chains follows, all from one sample in a study of shared clonotypes between healthy human individuals. Libraries were prepared by immunoSEQ multiplex PCR; TCRdb keeps only in-frame clonotypes and omits some of them. The table has some 2,400,000 clones, 90% to 96% seen once; the top ten hold 0.13%. Sequenced: naive CD4+ T cells sorted from blood. The receptors were sampled from a man between 18 and 29 years old in good health. Both conserved end residues are part of each CDR3. D genes are given only for firm matches.

cdr3_aa cdr3_nt d_call j_call v_call
CASSSQSGGVYEQYF TGTGCCAGCAGCTCCCAAAGCGGGGGAGTTTACGAGCAGTACTTC TRBD2 TRBJ2-7 TRBV7-2
CASSPGKSYEQYF TGCGCCAGCAGCCCAGGGAAATCCTACGAGCAGTACTTC . TRBJ2-7 TRBV5-1
CASSLSGREWRGAPYEQYF TGTGCCAGCAGTTTATCGGGCAGGGAGTGGCGGGGGGCCCCCTACGAGCAGTACTTC TRBD2 TRBJ2-7 TRBV28
CASSSPNTEAFF TGTGCCAGCAGCTCTCCCAACACTGAAGCTTTCTTT . TRBJ1-1 TRBV5-4
CASSLAGANYEQYF TGTGCCAGCAGCTTAGCGGGAGCAAACTACGAGCAGTACTTC TRBD2 TRBJ2-7 TRBV6-5
CASSWDRGGRKTDTQYF TGTGCCAGCAGCTGGGACAGGGGTGGAAGAAAAACAGATACGCAGTATTTT TRBD1 TRBJ2-3 TRBV5-8
CASSLARGLAGVWVGQETQYF TGTGCCAGCAGTTTGGCCCGAGGACTAGCGGGAGTTTGGGTAGGCCAAGAGACCCAGTACTTC TRBD2 TRBJ2-5 TRBV27
CASRFNRGGWETQYF TGTGCCAGCAGATTTAACAGGGGGGGTTGGGAGACCCAGTACTTC . TRBJ2-5 TRBV6-1
CAARAGNNSPLHF TGTGCCGCAAGGGCAGGGAATAATTCACCCCTCCACTTT . TRBJ1-6 TRBV6-1
CASSDHSRMNTEAFF TGCGCCAGCAGTGATCACAGTCGCATGAACACTGAAGCTTTCTTT . TRBJ1-1 TRBV10-2
CASRYGSSSGELFF TGTGCCAGTCGCTACGGTTCTAGTTCGGGGGAGCTGTTTTTT . TRBJ2-2 TRBV19
CASSFPDRVPGELFF TGTGCCAGCAGTTTCCCGGACAGGGTCCCCGGGGAGCTGTTTTTT TRBD1 TRBJ2-2 TRBV6-6
CASSRAGTYEQYF TGTGCCAGCAGTCGGGCTGGGACCTACGAGCAGTACTTC . TRBJ2-7 TRBV6-1
CASSVPGTDTQYF TGTGCCAGCAGCGTTCCAGGGACCGATACGCAGTATTTT . TRBJ2-3 TRBV7-2
CASNWLPQGIVETQYF TGTGCCAGCAACTGGCTCCCGCAGGGTATAGTAGAGACCCAGTACTTC . TRBJ2-5 TRBV5-8